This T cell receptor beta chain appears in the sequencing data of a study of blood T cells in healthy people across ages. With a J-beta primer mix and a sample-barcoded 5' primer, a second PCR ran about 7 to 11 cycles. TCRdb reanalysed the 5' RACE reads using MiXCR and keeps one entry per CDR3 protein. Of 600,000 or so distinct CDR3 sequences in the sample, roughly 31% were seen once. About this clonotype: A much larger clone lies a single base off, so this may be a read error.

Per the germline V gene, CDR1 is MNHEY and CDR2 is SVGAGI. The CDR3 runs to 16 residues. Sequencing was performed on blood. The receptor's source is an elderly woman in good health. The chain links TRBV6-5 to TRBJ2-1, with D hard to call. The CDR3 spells CASSYSSGNSYNKQFF. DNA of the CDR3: TGTGCCAGCAGTTACTCGTCAGGAAACTCCTACAATAAGCAGTTCTTC.